The TCR beta chain under discussion was sequenced for a study of neoadjuvant anti-PD-1 for oral cavity cancer. Germline V CDR1 and CDR2: MNHEY, SVGAGI. Deletions cut 8 bases from V and 1 base from J, with 5 bases between. The CDR3 is made up of 11 amino acids. The table came from immunoSEQ multiplex PCR; TCRdb's copy has only in-frame clones and leaves some out. The sample shows more than 12,000 clones, 35% to 40% of them seen only once. The time point: after neoadjuvant nivolumab, at surgical resection. The sample here was tumor tissue, taken after nivolumab (anti-PD-1) treatment. The sequence came from a person between 40 and 80 years old with oral cavity squamous cell carcinoma. This rearrangement joins TRBV6-5 to TRBJ1-1; D is unresolved. The CDR3 sequence is CASGPNTEAFF. For the CDR3, the DNA is TGTGCCAGCGGTCCGAACACTGAAGCTTTCTTT.